The T cell receptor (beta chain) under discussion was sequenced for a study of vaccination effects on CD4 cells after COVID-19. The CDR3 length is 15 residues. The V end lost 0 bases, the J end lost 5 bases, and 11 bases lay between the germline ends. Per the germline V gene, CDR1 is SGDLS and CDR2 is YYNGEE. Notes on this clone: Its antigen remains unknown.

Here immunoSEQ multiplex PCR was the method, and the copy in TCRdb shows in-frame clones only, minus some. This sample carries tens of thousands of clones, less than 80% of them seen once, and the ten largest clones take 1% to 1.5%. Within the ViraFEST assay, antigen-specific CD4+ T cells underwent expansion with viral peptide pools prior to sequencing. Cells that had been cultured for roughly eleven days were the source of isolated CD4+ T cells. Participants were given two doses of BNT162b2 or mRNA-1273 vaccine. Each vaccine recipient was nucleocapsid antibody negative and had no prior SARS-CoV-2 infection. Researchers reported culturing a few million PBMC in each well, adding 8 to 10 IU/ml IL-2 and about 9.5 ug/ml peptides. Cultures got half-medium changes with IL-2 on days 3 and 7.

The rearrangement uses TRBV9 and TRBJ2-2; D remains ambiguous. This specimen was CD4+ T cells from PBMCs cultured with HCoV-229E spike peptides, taken after COVID-19 vaccination. The origin of this receptor is a human donor who received a COVID-19 vaccine. The CDR3 spells CASSVEREGTGELFF. The CDR3, as DNA: TGTGCCAGCAGCGTAGAAAGGGAAGGGACCGGGGAGCTGTTTTTT.